This T cell receptor beta chain was found in a study of blood T cell repertoires in COVID-19. Background on the study: Samples of COVID-19 (acute and convalescent) were obtained from the United States, Italy and Spain. T cells, B-cell-depleted T cells, or PBMCs provided the cDNA or gDNA that served as material.

Per the original methods: Amplified reference gene primers provided the basis for estimating nucleated cell counts. The repertoire was sequenced with immunoSEQ multiplex PCR; TCRdb's copy has only in-frame clones and lacks some. That table furnishes V, J and clone size, whereas the DNA furnished D and trimming. The data hold roughly 410,000 clones, with more than 70% observed a single time. Enrollment of patients from Seattle took place during active infection, with longitudinal follow-up. This CDR3 is 12 amino acids long. V shed 5 bases and J shed 8 bases, with 10 bases lying between them. This sequence was found in a woman aged 60 to 75 with COVID-19, enrolled during active disease. Sequencing was done on a sample of peripheral blood. The chain joins TRBV12-3 or TRBV12-4 to TRBJ1-3; possible D gene TRBD1, 5 bases. CDR3 amino acids: CASSLQGYTIYF. CDR3 coding DNA: TGTGCCAGCAGTCTTCAGGGATACACCATATATTTT.